The 5 T cell receptor beta chains presented below share a single source sample, sequenced in a study of blood T cells in healthy people across ages. Primers used in a second PCR of about 6 to 12 cycles were a sample-barcoded 5' primer and a J-beta primer mix. TCRdb re-called the 5' RACE reads with MiXCR, one entry per CDR3 protein. The table shows roughly 800,000 distinct CDR3 sequences, with 25% occurring only once. This same sample was also part of a study on T cells of mothers and their children.

Specimen: blood. Receptor source: a boy aged 5 to 17 in good health.

J is TRBJ2-5 and V is TRBV2; 8 nucleotides align to TRBD1. This CDR3 comprises 16 residues. V trimming: 4 bases; J trimming: 4 bases; junction bases outside the gene matches: 11. CDR1 is SNHLY and CDR2 is FYNNEI in the germline V gene. CDR3 sequence reads: CASSVQGAKRSETQYF. The CDR3 DNA reads as TGTGCCAGCAGTGTTCAGGGGGCCAAGAGGTCAGAGACCCAGTACTTC.

The J gene is TRBJ2-5, the V gene TRBV28; TRBD1 or TRBD2 may be the D gene (6 bases each). The CDR3 is 16 amino acids. CDR1 and CDR2 from the germline V gene are MDHEN and SYDVKM. V lost 3 bases and J lost 5, with 19 bases in between. The CDR3 bases are TGTGCCAGCAGTTTTCCCTATGGGGGGCAATTTGAGACCCAGTACTTC. It is translated as CASSFPYGGQFETQYF.

The chain combines TRBV20-1 with TRBJ2-5; 14 bases fit TRBD2. Trimming removed 6 bases from V and 4 bases from J; junction bases left unmatched: 4. The CDR3 length is 14 residues. Germline V lookup: CDR1 DFQATT, CDR2 SNEGSKA (reference sequence). The CDR3 here is CSASGTSGRETQYF. CDR3 DNA sequence: TGCAGTGCCTCCGGGACTAGCGGGAGAGAGACCCAGTACTTC.

This clonotype was counted a few times. This chain connects TRBV7-2 to TRBJ2-1, with a tentative D call TRBD2 (6 bases). Germline V CDR1 and CDR2: SGHTA, FQGNSA. The CDR3 has 15 amino acids. V was trimmed by 5 bases and J by 6 bases, leaving 17 bases between them. This CDR3 is CASSPTRGAFNEQFF. In DNA, the CDR3 is TGTGCCAGCAGCCCCACGCGGGGTGCTTTCAATGAGCAGTTCTTC.

The chain is built from TRBV5-5 and TRBJ2-1, with a tentative D call TRBD2 (5 bases). The V gene's germline CDR1 is SGHKS and CDR2 YYEKEE (reference sequence). The CDR3 is 20 amino acids. V dropped 2 bases and J dropped 4 bases, with 28 bases sitting between them. Written as DNA, the CDR3 is TGTGCCAGCAGCTTACCAGGTGGACTCCGATCAATCAACCGTTACAATGAGCAGTTCTTC. Its translation: CASSLPGGLRSINRYNEQFF.